Listed below are T cell receptor beta chains from one sample, sequenced in a study of T cell responses to AZD1222 COVID-19 vaccine. Libraries were prepared by immunoSEQ multiplex PCR; TCRdb keeps only in-frame clonotypes and omits some of them. This sample has some 120,000 clones, with around nine tenths found just once. This specimen was peripheral blood, taken on day 0 of AZD1222 vaccination. Every receptor here comes from an adult in good health. Each CDR3 is given with its conserved first and last residue. The D gene is left open where the match is weak. Clone size is not always given. Where it is, it says once, few, many or a class for expanded clones.

D gene	V gene	clone size	J gene	CDR3 DNA	CDR3 protein
NA	TRBV6-4	once	TRBJ1-1	TGTGCCAGCAGCTTTACAGGGAAGAACACTGAAGCTTTCTTT	CASSFTGKNTEAFF
NA	TRBV4-1	NA	TRBJ2-1	TGCGCCAGCAGCCAAGATTTACACCTGCCCAATGAGCAGTTCTTC	CASSQDLHLPNEQFF
TRBD2	TRBV5-4	once	TRBJ2-1	TGTGCCAGCAGCTCCGGGGGGTCCGCCTACAATGAGCAGTTCTTC	CASSSGGSAYNEQFF
NA	TRBV28	NA	TRBJ1-1	TGTGCCAGCAGTTACCAAGGGGGAACTGAAGCTTTCTTT	CASSYQGGTEAFF
NA	TRBV7-9	NA	TRBJ2-1	TGTGCCAGCAGCATGATGAAGGAGCAGTTCTTC	CASSMMKEQFF
NA	TRBV6-5	NA	TRBJ1-6	TGTGCCAGCAGTTACGGGGCAGGGGAGGATTCACCCCTCCACTTT	CASSYGAGEDSPLHF
NA	TRBV6-5	NA	TRBJ1-2	TGTGCCAGCAGTCCAGGACAGTACTATGGCTACACCTTC	CASSPGQYYGYTF
NA	TRBV27	NA	TRBJ2-7	TGTGCCAGCAGTCATTCCTACGAGCAGTACTTC	CASSHSYEQYF
TRBD1	TRBV2	once	TRBJ1-3	TGTGCCAGCAGTGGAGGGACAGCCTCTGGAAACACCATATATTTT	CASSGGTASGNTIYF
TRBD2	TRBV18	NA	TRBJ2-5	TGTGCCAGCTCACCCGGGACTAGCGGGGGCTGGGAGACCCAGTACTTC	CASSPGTSGGWETQYF
TRBD2	TRBV27	NA	TRBJ2-7	TGTGCCAGCAGTTCTCCTAGCGGGAGCTCCTACGAGCAGTACTTC	CASSSPSGSSYEQYF
NA	TRBV18	NA	TRBJ1-1	TGTGCCAGCTCACCCGTTGGCCCCAGGACTGAAGCTTTCTTT	CASSPVGPRTEAFF
NA	TRBV5-8	many	TRBJ2-1	TGTGCCAGCAGCCTTCCTTACAATGAGCAGTTCTTC	CASSLPYNEQFF
NA	TRBV11-2	NA	TRBJ1-2	TGTGCCAGCAGCTCGGTCAGGCTGCATATGAGCTACACCTTC	CASSSVRLHMSYTF
TRBD1	TRBV28	NA	TRBJ1-5	TGTGCCAGCAGTTCTCAACAGGGGAGCAATCAGCCCCAGCATTTT	CASSSQQGSNQPQHF
NA	TRBV5-1	NA	TRBJ2-1	TGCGCCAGCAGCTTATCGTCAGGGTTCGGCGATGAGCAGTTCTTC	CASSLSSGFGDEQFF
TRBD1	TRBV5-6	NA	TRBJ1-1	TGTGCCAGCAGCCTTACCGGGACAGGGGTCCCTGAAGCTTTCTTT	CASSLTGTGVPEAFF
NA	TRBV5-1	NA	TRBJ1-1	TGCGCCAGCAGTCCTCTCGGGGTGAGAACTGAAGCTTTCTTT	CASSPLGVRTEAFF
NA	TRBV10-3	NA	TRBJ1-1	TGTGCCATCAGGACGAGGGGGGAGAACACTGAAGCTTTCTTT	CAIRTRGENTEAFF
TRBD1	TRBV19	NA	TRBJ1-6	TGTGCCAGTAGCGGTGGACAGGCAACACCCCTCCACTTT	CASSGGQATPLHF
NA	TRBV19	NA	TRBJ2-1	TGTGCCCCCCTGGGACCGACGAGCTCCTACAATGAGCAGTTCTTC	CAPLGPTSSYNEQFF
NA	TRBV30	once	TRBJ1-4	TGTGCCTGGAGTGGGGGTCGGAATAATGAAAAACTGTTTTTT	CAWSGGRNNEKLFF
NA	TRBV5-8	NA	TRBJ1-5	TGTGCCAGCAGCTTATGGCCCCAGCATTTT	CASSLWPQHF
NA	TRBV3-1/TRBV3-2	NA	TRBJ2-7	TGTGCCAGCAGCTACTCGTCCCTCGAGCAGTACTTC	CASSYSSLEQYF
TRBD1	TRBV18	NA	TRBJ1-2	TGTGCCAGCTCACCGGGACAGAGTAATGGCTACACCTTC	CASSPGQSNGYTF
NA	TRBV6-5	NA	TRBJ1-5	TGTGCCAGCAGCACCGACAGAAATAGCAATCAGCCCCAGCATTTT	CASSTDRNSNQPQHF
NA	TRBV5-1	NA	TRBJ2-1	TGCGCCAGCACCTCTGGGCCTCCTCAGGCCTACAATGAGCAGTTCTTC	CASTSGPPQAYNEQFF
NA	TRBV11-2	NA	TRBJ2-7	TGTGCCAGCAGCCTCGAGTTCGACGAGCAGTACTTC	CASSLEFDEQYF
NA	TRBV6-5	NA	TRBJ1-1	TGTGCCAGCGAGACGAACACTGAAGCTTTCTTT	CASETNTEAFF
NA	TRBV6-5	NA	TRBJ1-6	TGTGCCAGCAGTTCTTCCCAAGGCCCTACTTCACCCCTCCACTTT	CASSSSQGPTSPLHF
NA	TRBV19	few	TRBJ2-6	TGTGCCAGTTACGACAGGTCTGGGGCCAACGTCCTGACTTTC	CASYDRSGANVLTF
TRBD2	TRBV6-4	NA	TRBJ2-7	TGTGCCAGCAGGATTTGGACTAGTCGGGCTCCGGAGTACTTC	CASRIWTSRAPEYF
TRBD2	TRBV2	NA	TRBJ2-1	TGTGCCAGCACTAGCGGGAGAATTGATGAGCAGTTCTTC	CASTSGRIDEQFF
NA	TRBV9	NA	TRBJ1-2	TGTGCCAGCACTAAGCTGGGGGGTGGCTACACCTTC	CASTKLGGGYTF
NA	TRBV19	once	TRBJ2-7	TGTGCCAGTAGTATGACGCTGGAGGGCCACGAGCAGTACTTC	CASSMTLEGHEQYF
NA	TRBV3-1/TRBV3-2	NA	TRBJ2-2	TGTGCCAGCAGCCAGGGACCAGGGGGGACCGGGGAGCTGTTTTTT	CASSQGPGGTGELFF
TRBD1	TRBV11-2	NA	TRBJ2-6	TGTGCCAGCAGCTCCGGACAGGGCTTTGGGGCCAACGTCCTGACTTTC	CASSSGQGFGANVLTF
TRBD1	TRBV18	once	TRBJ1-1	TGTGCCAGCCAAAAGCCGACAGGGTTCGTCTCCACTGAAGCTTTCTTT	CASQKPTGFVSTEAFF
TRBD1	TRBV4-1	NA	TRBJ1-1	TGCGCCAGCAGCCAAAATGGACAGGGGCGGGGGAACACTGAAGCTTTCTTT	CASSQNGQGRGNTEAFF
NA	TRBV6-6	NA	TRBJ1-6	TGTGCCAGCACCGATGGGATTTCACCCCTCCACTTT	CASTDGISPLHF
NA	TRBV6-2/TRBV6-3	NA	TRBJ1-5	TGTGCCAGCAGTTACGGAGGTGGACTTAATCAGCCCCAGCATTTT	CASSYGGGLNQPQHF
NA	TRBV18	NA	TRBJ2-1	TGTGCCAGCTCACAACAGGGCTACGGGGACCTCGTGAATGAGCAGTTCTTC	CASSQQGYGDLVNEQFF
NA	TRBV2	NA	TRBJ2-3	TGTGCCAGCAGCCGTAATATAGGGTTGAGGACAGATACGCAGTATTTT	CASSRNIGLRTDTQYF
NA	TRBV15	NA	TRBJ2-7	TGTGCCACCAGCTCCCGCGGGGCCCGCTCCTACGAGCAGTACTTC	CATSSRGARSYEQYF
NA	TRBV5-1	once	TRBJ2-2	TGCGCCAGCAGCCTGGCGGGTCCAGCGCGGACCGGGGAGCTGTTTTTT	CASSLAGPARTGELFF
TRBD2	TRBV24-1	NA	TRBJ2-1	TGTGCCACCAGTGATTGGACTAGCGGGAGTGTCAACAATGAGCAGTTCTTC	CATSDWTSGSVNNEQFF
NA	TRBV5-6	NA	TRBJ2-1	TGTGCCAGCAGCTCCCTAATAAAACAGGAAGGTGAGCAGTTCTTC	CASSSLIKQEGEQFF
NA	TRBV7-6	NA	TRBJ1-4	TGTGCCAGCAGCTTAGCGCTGGAGGAAAAACTGTTTTTT	CASSLALEEKLFF
NA	TRBV28	NA	TRBJ1-5	TGTGCCAGCAGTGCCGGGGGTTCCGAGGTTCAGCCCCAGCATTTT	CASSAGGSEVQPQHF
TRBD2	TRBV5-1	NA	TRBJ2-7	TGCGCCAGCAGCCGAGGGACTAGCACAGACTACGAGCAGTACTTC	CASSRGTSTDYEQYF
NA	TRBV11-3	NA	TRBJ2-5	TGTGCCAGCAGCTTAGTAGGGACCCAGTACTTC	CASSLVGTQYF
TRBD2	TRBV27	NA	TRBJ2-7	TGTGCCAGCAGCCCAATAGCGGGACTTACCTACGAGCAGTACTTC	CASSPIAGLTYEQYF
NA	TRBV20-1	NA	TRBJ1-2	TGCAGTGCTAGGCCGGGGTCTGGCTACACCTTC	CSARPGSGYTF
NA	TRBV6-5	NA	TRBJ1-1	TGTGCCAGCAGCCCACCGGGGGGGGTCACTGAAGCTTTCTTT	CASSPPGGVTEAFF
NA	TRBV5-4	NA	TRBJ1-2	TGTGCCAGCAGCCCACCTGGGACCGCTTTTGGCTACACCTTC	CASSPPGTAFGYTF
NA	TRBV18	NA	TRBJ2-1	TGTGCCAGCTCACCATCGTTAAGTGAGCAGTTCTTC	CASSPSLSEQFF
NA	TRBV2	few	TRBJ1-1	TGTGCCAGCGGCTTACAGGGAGAGAACACTGAAGCTTTCTTT	CASGLQGENTEAFF
NA	TRBV27	NA	TRBJ1-2	TGTGCCAGCAGTCCCTCCCCGGGCGTAGGCTACACCTTC	CASSPSPGVGYTF
NA	TRBV30	NA	TRBJ2-7	TGTGCCTGGAACCCGCGCCGACAGAGTTCCTACGAGCAGTACTTC	CAWNPRRQSSYEQYF
TRBD1	TRBV19	NA	TRBJ2-1	TGTGCCAGTATGGGGGACAGCCTCAATGAGCAGTTCTTC	CASMGDSLNEQFF